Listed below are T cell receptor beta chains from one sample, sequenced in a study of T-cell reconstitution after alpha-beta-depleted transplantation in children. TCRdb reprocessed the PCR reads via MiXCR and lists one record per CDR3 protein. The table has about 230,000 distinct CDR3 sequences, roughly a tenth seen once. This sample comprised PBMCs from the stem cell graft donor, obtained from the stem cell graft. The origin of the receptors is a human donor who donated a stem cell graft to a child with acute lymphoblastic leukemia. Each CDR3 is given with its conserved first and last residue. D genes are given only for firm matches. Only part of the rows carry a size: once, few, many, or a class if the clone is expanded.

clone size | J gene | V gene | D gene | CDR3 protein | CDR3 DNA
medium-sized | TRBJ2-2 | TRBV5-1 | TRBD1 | CASKSEGATGELFF | TGCGCCAGCAAGTCCGAGGGGGCCACCGGGGAGCTGTTTTTT
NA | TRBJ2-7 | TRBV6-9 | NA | CASSHRGGKSYEQYF | TGTGCCAGCAGCCATCGCGGAGGGAAGTCCTACGAGCAGTACTTC
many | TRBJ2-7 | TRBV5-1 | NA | CASSLNSNEQYF | TGCGCCAGCAGCTTGAATAGTAACGAGCAGTACTTC
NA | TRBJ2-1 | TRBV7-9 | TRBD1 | CASSPPGQGNNEQFF | TGTGCCAGCAGTCCACCGGGACAGGGGAACAATGAGCAGTTCTTC
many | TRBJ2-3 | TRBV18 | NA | CASQRPRADTQYF | TGTGCCAGCCAACGACCCCGGGCTGATACGCAGTATTTT
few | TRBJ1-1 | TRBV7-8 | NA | CASSIVGGSYTEAFF | TGTGCCAGCAGCATAGTGGGGGGGTCGTACACTGAAGCTTTCTTT
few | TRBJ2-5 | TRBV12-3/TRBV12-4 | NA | CASSFYAVAGQETQYF | TGTGCCAGCAGTTTTTATGCGGTGGCAGGGCAAGAGACCCAGTACTTC
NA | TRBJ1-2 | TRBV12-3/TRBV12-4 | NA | CASSPRMGRNYGYTF | TGTGCCAGCAGTCCCCGGATGGGGCGCAACTATGGCTACACCTTC
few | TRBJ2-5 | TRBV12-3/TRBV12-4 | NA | CASSLTLSSETQYF | TGTGCCAGCAGTTTGACCCTCTCGTCGGAGACCCAGTACTTC
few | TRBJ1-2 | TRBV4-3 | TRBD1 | CASSQDGGAGGDYGYTF | TGCGCCAGCAGCCAAGATGGAGGGGCAGGGGGCGACTATGGCTACACCTTC
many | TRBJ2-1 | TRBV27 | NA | CASSFPGGAYNEQFF | TGTGCCAGCAGTTTCCCCGGGGGCGCCTACAATGAGCAGTTCTTC
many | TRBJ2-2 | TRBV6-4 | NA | CASSPYTNTGELFF | TGTGCCAGCAGTCCATACACCAACACCGGGGAGCTGTTTTTT
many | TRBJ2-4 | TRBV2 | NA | CASSDNPPSAKNIQYF | TGTGCCAGCAGTGATAATCCACCTTCAGCCAAAAACATTCAGTACTTC
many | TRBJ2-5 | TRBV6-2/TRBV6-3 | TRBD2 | CASSFSGDQETQYF | TGTGCCAGCAGTTTTAGCGGGGATCAAGAGACCCAGTACTTC
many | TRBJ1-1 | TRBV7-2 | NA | CASSFEQVGEAFF | TGTGCCAGCAGCTTCGAGCAAGTCGGTGAAGCTTTCTTT
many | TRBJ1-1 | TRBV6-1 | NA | CASSELGPTEAFF | TGTGCCAGCAGTGAACTAGGGCCCACTGAAGCTTTCTTT
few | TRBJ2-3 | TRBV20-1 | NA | CSTRGGGPPTDTQYF | TGCAGTACCCGAGGGGGGGGCCCGCCGACAGATACGCAGTATTTT
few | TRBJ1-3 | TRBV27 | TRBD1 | CASSVTGQVGNTIYF | TGTGCCAGCAGTGTGACGGGACAGGTGGGAAACACCATATATTTT
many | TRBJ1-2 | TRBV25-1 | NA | CASSESSGINYGYTF | TGTGCCAGCAGTGAATCGTCCGGGATTAACTATGGCTACACCTTC
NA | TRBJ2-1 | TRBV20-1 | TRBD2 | CTPRGEYNEQFF | TGCACCCCCCGGGGGGAATACAATGAGCAGTTCTTC
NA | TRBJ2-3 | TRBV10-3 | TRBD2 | CAIRRSPSGVADTQYF | TGTGCCATCCGGCGCTCCCCTAGCGGGGTCGCAGATACGCAGTATTTT
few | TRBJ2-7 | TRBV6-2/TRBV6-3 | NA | CASSWGPSYEQYF | TGTGCCAGCAGTTGGGGACCCTCCTACGAGCAGTACTTC
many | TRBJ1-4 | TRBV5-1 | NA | CASSPGQLNEKLFF | TGCGCCAGCAGCCCCGGACAGCTGAATGAAAAACTGTTTTTT
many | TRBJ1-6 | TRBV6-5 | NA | CASSYSGGYNSPLHF | TGTGCCAGCAGTTACTCAGGGGGGTATAATTCACCCCTCCACTTT
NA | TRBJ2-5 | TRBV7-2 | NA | CASSPPRTALKQETQYF | TGTGCCAGCAGCCCGCCTCGGACAGCCCTAAAACAAGAGACCCAGTACTTC
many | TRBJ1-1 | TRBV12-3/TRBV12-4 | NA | CASRRGGIPEAFF | TGTGCCAGTCGGCGGGGCGGTATACCTGAAGCTTTCTTT
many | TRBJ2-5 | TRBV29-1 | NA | CSVEDPRVETQYF | TGCAGCGTTGAAGATCCCCGGGTGGAGACCCAGTACTTC
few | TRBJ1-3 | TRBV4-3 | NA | CASSQDPSITGNTIYF | TGCGCCAGCAGCCAAGACCCCTCGATTACTGGAAACACCATATATTTT
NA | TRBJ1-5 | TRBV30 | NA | CAWSGLQGANQPQHF | TGTGCCTGGAGTGGACTCCAAGGGGCGAATCAGCCCCAGCATTTT
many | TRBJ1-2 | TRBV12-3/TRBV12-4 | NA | CASSFRTGNYGYTF | TGTGCCAGCAGTTTTCGGACGGGTAACTATGGCTACACCTTC
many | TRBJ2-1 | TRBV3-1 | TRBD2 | CASSPGTSGVDEQFF | TGTGCCAGCAGCCCGGGGACTAGCGGGGTAGATGAGCAGTTCTTC
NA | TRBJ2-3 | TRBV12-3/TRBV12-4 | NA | CASSFDGGASTDTQYF | TGTGCCAGCAGTTTTGACGGCGGAGCTAGCACAGATACGCAGTATTTT
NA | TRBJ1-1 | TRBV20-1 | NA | CSARRDGGDTEAFF | TGCAGTGCTAGACGGGACGGGGGTGACACTGAAGCTTTCTTT
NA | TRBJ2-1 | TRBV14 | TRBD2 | CASSQPKAGTSGGTTYNEQFF | TGTGCCAGCAGCCAACCAAAGGCCGGGACTAGCGGGGGGACCACCTACAATGAGCAGTTCTTC
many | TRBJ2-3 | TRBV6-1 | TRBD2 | CASSETSGGADTQYF | TGTGCCAGCAGTGAAACTAGCGGGGGGGCAGATACGCAGTATTTT
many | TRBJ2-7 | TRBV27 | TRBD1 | CASRLGTGHYEQYF | TGTGCCAGCAGATTAGGGACAGGCCACTACGAGCAGTACTTC
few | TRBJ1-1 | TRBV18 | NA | CASSPRRVNTEAFF | TGTGCCAGCTCACCACGACGGGTGAACACTGAAGCTTTCTTT
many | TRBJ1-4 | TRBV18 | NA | CASSDETTNEKLFF | TGTGCCAGCTCGGACGAGACAACTAATGAAAAACTGTTTTTT
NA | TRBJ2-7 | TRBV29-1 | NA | CSVEVGLDYEQYF | TGCAGCGTTGAGGTTGGGCTAGACTACGAGCAGTACTTC
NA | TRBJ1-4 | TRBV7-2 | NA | CASSFQGVNEKLFF | TGTGCCAGCAGCTTCCAGGGAGTGAATGAAAAACTGTTTTTT
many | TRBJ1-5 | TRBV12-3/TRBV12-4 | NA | CASRPLGEASQPQHF | TGTGCCAGCAGGCCATTGGGGGAGGCGAGTCAGCCCCAGCATTTT
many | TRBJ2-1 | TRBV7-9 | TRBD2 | CASSSPLAGSYNEQFF | TGTGCCAGCAGCTCGCCGCTAGCGGGTTCCTACAATGAGCAGTTCTTC
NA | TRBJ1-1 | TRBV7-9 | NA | CASSFIQGEAFF | TGTGCCAGCAGCTTTATCCAAGGTGAAGCTTTCTTT
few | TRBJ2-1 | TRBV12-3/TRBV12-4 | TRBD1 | CASSSSPGTGTEQFF | TGTGCCAGCAGTTCATCACCCGGGACAGGCACCGAGCAGTTCTTC
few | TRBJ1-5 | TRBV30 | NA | CAWSTSAYQPQHF | TGTGCCTGGTCCACCTCGGCCTATCAGCCCCAGCATTTT
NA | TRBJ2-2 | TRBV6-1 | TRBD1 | CASRGLRTGHYTGELFF | TGTGCCAGCAGGGGATTGAGGACAGGACACTACACCGGGGAGCTGTTTTTT
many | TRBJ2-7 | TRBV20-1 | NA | CSAPVGGLSYEQYF | TGCAGTGCACCGGTGGGTGGTCTGTCCTACGAGCAGTACTTC
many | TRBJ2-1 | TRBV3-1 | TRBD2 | CASSLTSGGVYNEQFF | TGTGCCAGCAGCCTGACTAGCGGGGGGGTGTACAATGAGCAGTTCTTC
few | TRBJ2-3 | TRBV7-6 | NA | CASSFPGNSDTQYF | TGTGCCAGCAGCTTCCCAGGGAACTCAGATACGCAGTATTTT
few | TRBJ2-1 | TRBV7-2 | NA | CASSLAGPDEQFF | TGTGCCAGCAGCTTAGCCGGGCCCGATGAGCAGTTCTTC
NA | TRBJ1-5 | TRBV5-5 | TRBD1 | CASSLFLGGWDQPQHF | TGTGCCAGCAGCTTGTTTCTAGGGGGCTGGGATCAGCCCCAGCATTTT
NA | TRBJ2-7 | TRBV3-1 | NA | CASSQGVQAGVGGSYEQCF | TGTGCCAGCAGCCAAGGAGTCCAGGCAGGAGTTGGTGGCTCCTACGAGCAGTGCTTC
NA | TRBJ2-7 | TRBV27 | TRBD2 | CASSFVAGGHREQYF | TGTGCCAGCAGTTTTGTAGCGGGGGGCCACCGCGAGCAGTACTTC